Here is one T cell receptor beta chain with its context. The antigen is unknown. Losses at the gene ends were 2 bases for V and 1 base for J; bases not matched to a gene: 12. The CDR3 totals 20 residues. Per germline, CDR1 MNHEY and CDR2 SMNVEV (reference sequence). The sample originates from a study of cytotoxic CD8 clonotypes in ibrutinib-treated CLL. Study results and caveats: Private clonotypes, not public ones, expanded at ibrutinib response.

Clones were sequenced by immunoSEQ multiplex PCR, and TCRdb holds only the in-frame ones, with some missing. The sample shows some 150,000 clones, about 76% of them seen only once. The sequence was obtained from a human donor with chronic lymphocytic leukemia. The sequences come from PBMCs, collected after 24 months of ibrutinib treatment. This chain links TRBV27 with TRBJ2-1; 12 bases line up with TRBD2. CDR3 nucleotide sequence: TGTGCCAGCAGTTTACGCCTAGCGGGAGGGCCGACGAGGTCCTACAATGAGCAGTTCTTC. Protein product: CASSLRLAGGPTRSYNEQFF.